The clone carrying this T cell receptor beta chain occurred many times. A single record per CDR3 protein comes from TCRdb applying MiXCR to the 5' RACE reads. The sample records about 92,000 distinct CDR3 sequences, less than 15% being singletons. This entry is derived from a study of spatial heterogeneity in lung cancer. Time point specified: sample taken at primary tumor resection. Whole RNA from tumor, nontumor lung or frozen PBMC was sequenced unsorted. A total of 72 untreated early-stage non-small cell lung cancer patients served as donors. This CDR3 is 15 amino acids long. V lost 1 base and J lost 1, with 9 bases in between. From germline, CDR1 is SGDLS and CDR2 YYNGEE.

This sequence was found in a male donor with early-stage non-small cell lung cancer. Material: PBMCs, obtained at surgery. The gene calls are TRBV9 and TRBJ2-1; D is undetermined. The CDR3 coding sequence is TGTGCCAGCAGCGTATCCCTAGGGTCCTACAATGAGCAGTTCTTC. Translated: CASSVSLGSYNEQFF.